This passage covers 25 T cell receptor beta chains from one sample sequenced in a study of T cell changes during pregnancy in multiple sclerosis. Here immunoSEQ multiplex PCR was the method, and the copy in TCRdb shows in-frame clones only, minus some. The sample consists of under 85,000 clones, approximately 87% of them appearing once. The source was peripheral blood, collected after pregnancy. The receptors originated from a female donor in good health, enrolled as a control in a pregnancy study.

The CDR3: CASRSDRDIGTEAFF. The CDR3 nucleotides are TGTGCCAGCAGGTCTGACAGGGACATTGGCACTGAAGCTTTCTTT. J is TRBJ1-1 and V is TRBV6-5; the match to TRBD1 covers 7 bases. V lost 6 bases and J lost 4; bases outside the gene matches: 11. Germline CDR1 and CDR2: MNHEY and SVGAGI. The CDR3 runs 15 residues.

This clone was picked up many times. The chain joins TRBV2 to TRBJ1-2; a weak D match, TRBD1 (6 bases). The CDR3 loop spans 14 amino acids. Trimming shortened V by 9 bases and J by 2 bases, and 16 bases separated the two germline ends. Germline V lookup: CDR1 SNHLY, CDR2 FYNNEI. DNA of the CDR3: TGTGCCAGTCCCCGGACAGACTACAACTATGGCTACACCTTC. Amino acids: CASPRTDYNYGYTF.

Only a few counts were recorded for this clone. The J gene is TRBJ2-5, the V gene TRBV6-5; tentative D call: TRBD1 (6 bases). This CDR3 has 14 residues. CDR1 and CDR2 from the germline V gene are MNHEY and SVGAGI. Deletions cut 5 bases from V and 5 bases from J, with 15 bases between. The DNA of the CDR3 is TGTGCCAGCAGTGAAAGACAGGTACAGGAGACCCAGTACTTC. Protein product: CASSERQVQETQYF.

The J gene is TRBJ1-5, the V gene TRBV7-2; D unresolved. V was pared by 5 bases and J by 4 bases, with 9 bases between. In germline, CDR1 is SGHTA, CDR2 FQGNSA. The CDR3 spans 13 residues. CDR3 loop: CASSRELNQPQHF. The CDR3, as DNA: TGTGCCAGCAGCCGAGAATTAAATCAGCCCCAGCATTTT. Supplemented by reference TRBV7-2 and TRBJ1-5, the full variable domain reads GAGVSQSPSNKVTEKGKDVELRCDPISGHTALYWYRQSLGQGLEFLIYFQGNSAPDKSGLPSDRFSAERTGGSVSTLTIQRTQQEDSAVYLCASSRELNQPQHFGDGTRLSIL.

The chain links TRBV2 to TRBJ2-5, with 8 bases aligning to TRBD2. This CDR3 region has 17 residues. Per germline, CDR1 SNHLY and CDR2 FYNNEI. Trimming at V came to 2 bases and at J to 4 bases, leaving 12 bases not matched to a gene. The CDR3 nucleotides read TGTGCCAGCAGTGAAAGAATCCGGCTTAGCGGGGTAGAGACCCAGTACTTC. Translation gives CASSERIRLSGVETQYF.

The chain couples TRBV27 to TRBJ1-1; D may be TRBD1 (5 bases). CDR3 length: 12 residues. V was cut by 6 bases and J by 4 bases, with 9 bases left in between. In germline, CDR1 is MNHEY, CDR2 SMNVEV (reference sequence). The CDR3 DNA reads TGTGCCAGCAGACAGGATGGCACTGAAGCTTTCTTT. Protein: CASRQDGTEAFF.

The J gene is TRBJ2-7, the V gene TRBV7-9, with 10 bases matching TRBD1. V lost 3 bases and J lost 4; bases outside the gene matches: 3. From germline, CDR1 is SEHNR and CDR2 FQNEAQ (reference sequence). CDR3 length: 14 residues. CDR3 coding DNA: TGTGCCAGCAGCTTTGGACAGGGGGTATACGAGCAGTACTTC. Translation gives CASSFGQGVYEQYF.

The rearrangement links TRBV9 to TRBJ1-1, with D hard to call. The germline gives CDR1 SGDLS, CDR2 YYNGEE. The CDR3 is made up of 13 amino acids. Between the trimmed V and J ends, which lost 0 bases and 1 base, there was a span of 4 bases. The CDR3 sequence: CASSVDRNTEAFF. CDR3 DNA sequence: TGTGCCAGCAGCGTAGATAGGAACACTGAAGCTTTCTTT.

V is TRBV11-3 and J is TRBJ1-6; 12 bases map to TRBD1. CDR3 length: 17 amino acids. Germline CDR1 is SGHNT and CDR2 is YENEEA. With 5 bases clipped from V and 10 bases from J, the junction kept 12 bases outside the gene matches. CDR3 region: CASSPRAGTGGESPLHF. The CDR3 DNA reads TGTGCCAGCAGCCCACGTGCCGGGACAGGGGGCGAATCACCCCTCCACTTT.

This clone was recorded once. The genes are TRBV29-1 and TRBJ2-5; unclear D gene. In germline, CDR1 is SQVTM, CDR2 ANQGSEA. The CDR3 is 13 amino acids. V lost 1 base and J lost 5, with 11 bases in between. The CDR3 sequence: CSVEGPRRETQYF. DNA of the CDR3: TGCAGCGTTGAAGGACCTAGACGGGAGACCCAGTACTTC.

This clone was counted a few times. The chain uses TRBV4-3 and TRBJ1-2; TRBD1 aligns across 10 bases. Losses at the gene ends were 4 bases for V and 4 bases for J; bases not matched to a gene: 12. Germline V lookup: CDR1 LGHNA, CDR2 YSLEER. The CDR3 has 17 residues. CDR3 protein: CASSLDLGTGEGYGYTF. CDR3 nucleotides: TGCGCCAGCAGCCTCGACTTAGGGACAGGGGAGGGCTATGGCTACACCTTC.

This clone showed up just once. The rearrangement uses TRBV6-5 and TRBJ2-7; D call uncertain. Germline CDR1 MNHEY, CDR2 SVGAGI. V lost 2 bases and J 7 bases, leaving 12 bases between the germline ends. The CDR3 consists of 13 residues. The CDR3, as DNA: TGTGCCAGCAGTTACGGCCTGTTCGGGGAGCAGTACTTC. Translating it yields CASSYGLFGEQYF.

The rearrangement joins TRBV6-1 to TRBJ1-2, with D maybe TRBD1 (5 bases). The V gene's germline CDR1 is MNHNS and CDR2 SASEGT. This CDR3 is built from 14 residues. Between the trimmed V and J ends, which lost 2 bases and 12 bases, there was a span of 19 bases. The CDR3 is CASSERGFGHSHTF. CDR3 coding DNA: TGTGCCAGCAGTGAAAGGGGCTTCGGGCACAGCCACACCTTC.

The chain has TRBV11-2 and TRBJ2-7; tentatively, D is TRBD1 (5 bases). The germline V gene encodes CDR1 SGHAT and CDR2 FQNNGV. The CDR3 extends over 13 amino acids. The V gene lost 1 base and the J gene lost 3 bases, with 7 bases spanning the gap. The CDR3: CASSLGTRYEQYF. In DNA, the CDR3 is TGTGCCAGCAGCTTAGGGACACGCTACGAGCAGTACTTC.

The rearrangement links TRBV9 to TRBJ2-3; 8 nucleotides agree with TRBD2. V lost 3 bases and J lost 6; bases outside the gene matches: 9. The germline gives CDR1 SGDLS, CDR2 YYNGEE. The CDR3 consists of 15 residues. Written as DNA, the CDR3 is TGTGCCAGCAGCGCTACGGGGGGGCCTTTGGATACGCAGTATTTT. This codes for CASSATGGPLDTQYF.

CDR3 sequence (DNA): TGCGCCAGCAGCTTGGTTGGCGTGGAGGAAAAACTGTTTTTT. Residues: CASSLVGVEEKLFF. The chain has TRBV5-1 and TRBJ1-4, with no clear D. This CDR3 region has 14 residues. Germline V gene data show CDR1 as SGHRS and CDR2 as YFSETQ. Trimming left V 0 bases short and J 8 bases short, with 11 bases between.

CDR3 in amino acids: CASSLAQALETDTQYF. For the CDR3, the DNA is TGCGCCAGCAGCTTGGCTCAGGCGCTGGAAACAGATACGCAGTATTTT. The chain uses TRBV5-1 and TRBJ2-3, with D unresolved. V lost 0 bases and J 3 bases, leaving 14 bases between the germline ends. CDR3 length: 16 amino acids. The V gene's germline CDR1 is SGHRS and CDR2 YFSETQ.

The DNA of the CDR3 is TGTGCCAGCAGTCCCGGGGGGGGCTGGGAGACCCAGTACTTC. Its protein product is CASSPGGGWETQYF. V is TRBV6-1 and J is TRBJ2-5; 8 bases are shared with TRBD2. CDR1 is MNHNS, CDR2 SASEGT, per germline. Losses at the gene ends were 5 bases for V and 5 bases for J; bases not matched to a gene: 7. The CDR3 runs 14 residues.

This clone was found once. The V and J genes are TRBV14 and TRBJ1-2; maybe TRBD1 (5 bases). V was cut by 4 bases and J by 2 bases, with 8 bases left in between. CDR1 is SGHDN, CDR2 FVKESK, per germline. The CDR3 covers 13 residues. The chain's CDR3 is CASSPDNNYGYTF. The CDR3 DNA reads TGTGCCAGCAGCCCGGACAACAACTATGGCTACACCTTC.

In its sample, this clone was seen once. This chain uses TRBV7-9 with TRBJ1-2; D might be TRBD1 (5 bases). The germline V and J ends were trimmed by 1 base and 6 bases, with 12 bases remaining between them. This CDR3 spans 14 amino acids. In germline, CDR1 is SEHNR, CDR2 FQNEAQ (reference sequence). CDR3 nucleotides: TGTGCCAGCAGCTTAGTTGCAGGGTTGAATGGCTACACCTTC. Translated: CASSLVAGLNGYTF. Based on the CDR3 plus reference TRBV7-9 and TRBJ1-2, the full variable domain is DTGVSQNPRHKITKRGQNVTFRCDPISEHNRLYWYRQTLGQGPEFLTYFQNEAQLEKSRLLSDRFSAERPKGSFSTLEIQRTEQGDSAMYLCASSLVAGLNGYTFGSGTRLTVV.

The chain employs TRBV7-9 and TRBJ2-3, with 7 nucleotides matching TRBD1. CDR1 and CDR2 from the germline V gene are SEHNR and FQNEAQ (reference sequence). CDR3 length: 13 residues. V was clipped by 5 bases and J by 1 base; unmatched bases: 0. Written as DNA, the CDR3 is TGTGCCAGCAGCACAGGGGGCACAGATACGCAGTATTTT. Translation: CASSTGGTDTQYF.

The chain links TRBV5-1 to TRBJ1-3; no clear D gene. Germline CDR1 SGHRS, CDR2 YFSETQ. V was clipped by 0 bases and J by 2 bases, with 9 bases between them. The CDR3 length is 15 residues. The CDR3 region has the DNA TGCGCCAGCAGCTTGGTGGCCGGGGCTGGAAACACCATATATTTT. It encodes CASSLVAGAGNTIYF. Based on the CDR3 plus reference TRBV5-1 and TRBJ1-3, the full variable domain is KAGVTQTPRYLIKTRGQQVTLSCSPISGHRSVSWYQQTPGQGLQFLFEYFSETQRNKGNFPGRFSGRQFSNSRSEMNVSTLELGDSALYLCASSLVAGAGNTIYFGEGSWLTVV.

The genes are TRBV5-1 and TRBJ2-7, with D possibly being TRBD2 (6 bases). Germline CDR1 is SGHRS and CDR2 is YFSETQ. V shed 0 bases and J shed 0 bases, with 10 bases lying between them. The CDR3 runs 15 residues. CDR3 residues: CASSLAETSSYEQYF. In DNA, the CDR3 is TGCGCCAGCAGCTTGGCCGAGACTAGCTCCTACGAGCAGTACTTC. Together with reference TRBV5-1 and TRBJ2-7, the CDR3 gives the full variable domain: KAGVTQTPRYLIKTRGQQVTLSCSPISGHRSVSWYQQTPGQGLQFLFEYFSETQRNKGNFPGRFSGRQFSNSRSEMNVSTLELGDSALYLCASSLAETSSYEQYFGPGTRLTVT.

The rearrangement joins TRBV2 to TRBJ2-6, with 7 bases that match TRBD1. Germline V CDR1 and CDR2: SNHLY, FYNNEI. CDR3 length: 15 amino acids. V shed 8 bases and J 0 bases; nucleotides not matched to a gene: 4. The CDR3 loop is CASRDSRSGANVLTF. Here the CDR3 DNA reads TGTGCCAGCCGGGACAGTCGCTCTGGGGCCAACGTCCTGACTTTC.

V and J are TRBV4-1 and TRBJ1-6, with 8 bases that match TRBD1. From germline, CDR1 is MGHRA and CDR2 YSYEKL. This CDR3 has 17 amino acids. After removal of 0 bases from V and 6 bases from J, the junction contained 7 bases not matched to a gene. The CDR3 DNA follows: TGCGCCAGCAGCCAAGATACGACAGGGGTGGCTAATTCACCCCTCCACTTT. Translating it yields CASSQDTTGVANSPLHF.